Following are 27 T cell receptor beta chains from one sample sequenced in a study of blood T cell repertoires in COVID-19. TCRdb's copy holds only in-frame clones and misses some; the assay was immunoSEQ multiplex PCR. Of 200,000 to 250,000 clones in the sample, approximately 78% were seen once. Sequences were obtained from peripheral blood. The origin of the receptors is an elderly woman with COVID-19, enrolled during active disease.

The V gene is TRBV6-5, the J gene TRBJ1-4; TRBD1 matches at 7 bases. The CDR3 covers 16 residues. The V and J ends lost 4 bases and 9 bases, in that order; junction bases with no gene match: 14. The germline V gene encodes CDR1 MNHEY and CDR2 SVGAGI. CDR3 loop: CASSSLQNRGNKKLFF. The CDR3 nucleotides read TGTGCCAGCAGTTCCCTACAGAACAGGGGAAATAAAAAACTGTTTTTT.

The chain joins TRBV5-4 to TRBJ1-4; the D gene is possibly TRBD1 (5 bases). The CDR3 is 13 residues long. Deletions cut 0 bases from V and 8 bases from J, with 8 bases between. CDR1 and CDR2 (germline): SGHNT, YYREEE (reference sequence). CDR3 DNA sequence: TGTGCCAGCAGCTTGGACAGGACCGAAAAACTGTTTTTT. It translates to CASSLDRTEKLFF.

The chain carries TRBV7-9 and TRBJ1-4; TRBD1 agrees at 11 bases. The V and J ends lost 5 bases and 7 bases, in that order; junction bases with no gene match: 6. Germline V CDR1 and CDR2: SEHNR, FQNEAQ (reference sequence). CDR3 length: 15 residues. CDR3 region: CASSGQGAVVEKLFF. CDR3 nucleotide sequence: TGTGCCAGCAGCGGACAGGGGGCAGTCGTTGAAAAACTGTTTTTT.

The chain has TRBV28 and TRBJ1-2, with D unresolved. CDR3 length equals 13 residues. Trimming shortened V by 3 bases and J by 7 bases, and 12 bases separated the two germline ends. Germline V gene lookup returns CDR1 MDHEN and CDR2 SYDVKM. CDR3 in amino acids: CASSLVAVLGYTF. Written as DNA, the CDR3 is TGTGCCAGCAGTTTGGTGGCAGTCCTTGGCTACACCTTC.

This chain connects TRBV6-7 to TRBJ2-7, with 7 nucleotides matching TRBD2. TRBV6-7 is an ORF, with its function uncertain. The CDR3 is 9 residues long. Here the CDR3 DNA reads TGTGGGGGGGGGAACGAGCAGTACTTC. This encodes CGGGNEQYF.

This clone was found a few times. The chain is built from TRBV28 and TRBJ1-2; no clear D gene. Germline V gene data show CDR1 as MDHEN and CDR2 as SYDVKM. There are 15 residues in the CDR3. The V gene lost 6 bases and the J gene lost 3 bases, with 17 bases spanning the gap. The CDR3 coding sequence is TGTGCCAGCAGGACCGTTGAATACGGGGACTATGGCTACACCTTC. This translates into CASRTVEYGDYGYTF.

The CDR3 region has the DNA TGTGCCAGCAGCTTGGCCTCAGGGCTTGAAGCTTTCTTT. It codes for CASSLASGLEAFF. The V call is TRBV5-4, the J call TRBJ1-1, with D perhaps matching TRBD1 (5 bases). The CDR3 totals 13 residues. Trimming took 0 bases from V and 7 from J, leaving 10 bases between them. CDR1 is SGHNT and CDR2 is YYREEE in the germline V gene (reference sequence).

This chain uses TRBV30 with TRBJ1-3, with TRBD1 as a possible D gene (6 bases). Trimming removed 5 bases from V and 1 base from J, with 15 bases in between. The CDR3 length is 15 residues. Germline V lookup: CDR1 GTSNPN, CDR2 SVGIG (reference sequence). The CDR3 loop reads CAWGKTTGSGNTIYF. Here the CDR3 DNA reads TGTGCCTGGGGGAAGACCACAGGGTCTGGAAACACCATATATTTT.

The chain is built from TRBV5-8 and TRBJ2-5; maybe TRBD1 (5 bases). CDR1 is SGHTS, CDR2 YDEGEE, per germline. The CDR3 totals 13 residues. The V gene lost 5 bases and the J gene lost 1 base, with 9 bases spanning the gap. The CDR3: CASSYRFQETQYF. DNA for the CDR3: TGTGCCAGCAGTTACAGGTTCCAAGAGACCCAGTACTTC.

The V call is TRBV7-2, the J call TRBJ2-2; 7 bases fit TRBD2. Germline CDR1 SGHTA, CDR2 FQGNSA. This CDR3 has 14 residues. Trimming cost V 1 base and J 7 bases; bases outside gene matches: 3. The CDR3 loop reads CASSLERGSGELFF. In DNA, the CDR3 is TGTGCCAGCAGCTTAGAGCGGGGTAGCGGGGAGCTGTTTTTT.

V usage is TRBV11-2 and J usage is TRBJ1-2; 10 nucleotides line up with TRBD1. Germline loops: CDR1 SGHAT, CDR2 FQNNGV. The CDR3 is made up of 14 amino acids. The trim removed 3 bases at V and 5 bases at J, leaving 3 bases unmatched. CDR3 in amino acids: CASSFPGQGYGYTF. The DNA for the CDR3 is TGTGCCAGCAGCTTCCCGGGACAGGGGTATGGCTACACCTTC.

This chain connects TRBV3-1 (or the pseudogene TRBV3-2) to TRBJ1-3, with 10 bases fitting TRBD1. This CDR3 comprises 16 residues. V gave up 2 bases and J gave up 7 bases; unmatched junction bases: 8. Germline V CDR1 and CDR2: LGHDT, YNNKEL (reference sequence). The CDR3 is CASSQNYGQGVNTIYF. In nucleotides, the CDR3 is TGTGCCAGCAGCCAAAATTACGGACAGGGGGTTAACACCATATATTTT.

The V gene is TRBV19, the J gene TRBJ1-5, with D perhaps matching TRBD1 (6 bases). V was shortened by 5 bases and J by 7 bases, with 15 bases between the two germline ends. This CDR3 is built from 14 residues. Germline V lookup: CDR1 LNHDA, CDR2 SQIVND (reference sequence). The CDR3 DNA is TGTGCCAGTAGTCCTGTAAGCAGGGGCCAGCCCCAGCATTTT. Translating gives CASSPVSRGQPQHF.

V gene TRBV30 combines with J gene TRBJ2-3; D call uncertain. CDR1 is GTSNPN, CDR2 SVGIG, per germline (reference sequence). This CDR3 has 11 amino acids. The ends were cut back, 2 bases at V and 3 bases at J, with 3 bases in the middle. The CDR3 region has the DNA TGTGCCTGGAGTCAAACAGATACGCAGTATTTT. It is translated as CAWSQTDTQYF.

The V call is TRBV3-1 (or the pseudogene TRBV3-2), the J call TRBJ1-4; 8 nucleotides line up with TRBD1. J gave up 4 bases and V 4 bases, and 5 bases lay outside the gene matches. CDR3 length: 15 amino acids. Germline CDR1 LGHDT, CDR2 YNNKEL (reference sequence). This CDR3 reads CASSPPGQVNEKLFF. In DNA, the CDR3 is TGTGCCAGCAGCCCCCCGGGACAGGTTAATGAAAAACTGTTTTTT.

The rearrangement joins TRBV25-1 to TRBJ2-5; 7 positions agree with TRBD2. V trimming: 2 bases; J trimming: 3 bases; junction bases outside the gene matches: 3. Germline loops: CDR1 MGHDK, CDR2 SYGVNS. CDR3 length equals 14 residues. The CDR3 DNA reads TGTGCCAGCAGTGAACAAGGGAGGGAAGAGACCCAGTACTTC. Its translation is CASSEQGREETQYF. The full variable domain, in which reference TRBV25-1 and TRBJ2-5 provide the parts outside the CDR3, is EADIYQTPRYLVIGTGKKITLECSQTMGHDKMYWYQQDPGMELHLIHYSYGVNSTEKGDLSSESTVSRIRTEHFPLTLESARPSHTSQYLCASSEQGREETQYFGPGTRLLVL.

The CDR3 loop is CASSLRGRYEQYF. For the CDR3, the DNA is TGTGCCAGCAGCTTACGGGGTCGCTACGAGCAGTACTTC. The chain links TRBV7-2 to TRBJ2-7; D might be TRBD2 (5 bases). The CDR3 contains 13 residues. CDR1 SGHTA and CDR2 FQGNSA come from the germline V gene. V dropped 2 bases and J dropped 3 bases, with 8 bases sitting between them.

This clone appeared a single time. The rearrangement uses TRBV5-1 and TRBJ2-5; maybe TRBD2 (5 bases). This CDR3 contains 16 residues. Deletions cut 0 bases from V and 2 bases from J, with 14 bases between. CDR1 and CDR2 (germline): SGHRS, YFSETQ. CDR3 sequence reads: CASSLGSAGDQETQYF. CDR3 DNA: TGCGCCAGCAGCTTGGGCTCGGCGGGCGATCAAGAGACCCAGTACTTC.

Details on this clone: Other DNA sequences of this sample code for an identical CDR3. This chain connects TRBV2 to TRBJ1-5; D is possibly TRBD1 (5 bases). There are 16 residues in the CDR3. CDR1 is SNHLY, CDR2 FYNNEI, per germline. The germline V and J ends were trimmed by 4 bases and 3 bases, with 16 bases remaining between them. The CDR3 sequence is CASSGQLQNINQPQHF. CDR3 DNA: TGTGCCAGCAGTGGACAGTTACAGAATATCAATCAGCCCCAGCATTTT.

In its sample, this clone was seen once. The chain joins TRBV10-3 to TRBJ2-3, with a possible D match to TRBD2 (6 bases). This CDR3 has 15 amino acids. V lost 6 bases and J lost 6, with 19 bases in between. The V gene's germline CDR1 is ENHRY and CDR2 SYGVKD. The CDR3 nucleotides read TGTGCCATCAGCTCGGGACTCTCGAGCGTTGATACGCAGTATTTT. It translates to CAISSGLSSVDTQYF.

The genes are TRBV18 and TRBJ2-4; 7 nucleotides match TRBD1. The ends lost 5 bases at V and 2 bases at J; junction bases unmatched: 6. Per the germline V gene, CDR1 is KGHSH and CDR2 is LQKENI. There are 15 residues in the CDR3. The CDR3 sequence is CASSSIQGTKNIQYF. CDR3 bases: TGTGCCAGCTCATCTATACAGGGGACCAAAAACATTCAGTACTTC.

The chain couples TRBV28 to TRBJ2-3; a possible D gene is TRBD2 (5 bases). This CDR3 has 17 amino acids. Per the germline V gene, CDR1 is MDHEN and CDR2 is SYDVKM. The V and J ends lost 3 bases and 1 base respectively, with 17 bases between them. The CDR3 sequence is CASSFTGLGQGTDTQYF. The CDR3 DNA sequence: TGTGCCAGCAGTTTTACGGGGTTGGGTCAGGGCACAGATACGCAGTATTTT.

The chain recombines TRBV6-5 with TRBJ1-2; D remains unclear. Germline CDR1 MNHEY, CDR2 SVGAGI. The V gene lost 6 bases and the J gene lost 3 bases, with 8 bases spanning the gap. This CDR3 has 12 amino acids. The CDR3 is CASRTTDYGYTF. In DNA form, the CDR3 reads TGTGCCAGCAGAACGACTGACTATGGCTACACCTTC.

This chain uses TRBV6-2 or TRBV6-3 with TRBJ1-2, with a weak D call TRBD1 (6 bases). The CDR3 is made up of 15 amino acids. V was clipped by 2 bases and J by 4 bases, with 14 bases between them. CDR1 and CDR2 (germline): MNHEY, SVGEGT. CDR3 region: CASSYPPAGAYGYTF. As DNA, the CDR3 is TGTGCCAGCAGTTACCCCCCCGCGGGGGCCTATGGCTACACCTTC.

This chain connects TRBV27 to TRBJ2-3; TRBD2 aligns across 8 bases. Germline V gene data show CDR1 as MNHEY and CDR2 as SMNVEV (reference sequence). CDR3 length equals 16 residues. V trimming: 4 bases; J trimming: 0 bases; junction bases outside the gene matches: 6. In DNA, the CDR3 is TGTGCCAGCAGTTGGGGTAGCGGGGCTAGCACAGATACGCAGTATTTT. Protein: CASSWGSGASTDTQYF.

The rearrangement joins TRBV2 to TRBJ1-2; D possibly corresponds to TRBD1 (6 bases). This CDR3 spans 15 amino acids. Germline V CDR1 and CDR2: SNHLY, FYNNEI. The ends were cut back, 5 bases at V and 1 base at J, with 14 bases in the middle. The DNA for the CDR3 is TGTGCCAGCAGTCCAGCGACAGGTGTTAACTATGGCTACACCTTC. This sequence encodes CASSPATGVNYGYTF.

The chain uses TRBV29-1 and TRBJ1-6; a weak D match, TRBD1 (5 bases). CDR3 length equals 15 residues. Germline V lookup: CDR1 SQVTM, CDR2 ANQGSEA. CDR3 loop: CSEGVRGSYNSPLHF. As DNA, the CDR3 is TGCAGTGAAGGGGTCCGGGGGTCCTATAATTCACCCCTCCACTTT. The variable domain in full, completed from reference TRBV29-1 and TRBJ1-6, reads SAVISQKPSRDICQRGTSLTIQCQVDSQVTMMFWYRQQPGQSLTLIATANQGSEATYESGFVIDKFPISRPNLTFSTLTVSNMSPEDSSIYLCSEGVRGSYNSPLHFGNGTRLTVT.